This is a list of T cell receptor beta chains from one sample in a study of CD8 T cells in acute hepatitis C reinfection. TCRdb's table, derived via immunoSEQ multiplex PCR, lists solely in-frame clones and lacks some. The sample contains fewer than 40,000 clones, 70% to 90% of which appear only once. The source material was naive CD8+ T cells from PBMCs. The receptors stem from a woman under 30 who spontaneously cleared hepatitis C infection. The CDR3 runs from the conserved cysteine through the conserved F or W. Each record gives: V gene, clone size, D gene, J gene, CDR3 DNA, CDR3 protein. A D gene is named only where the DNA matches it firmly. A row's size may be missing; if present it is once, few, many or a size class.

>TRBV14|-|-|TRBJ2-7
TGTGCCAGCAGCCAAGATACAACTACGAGCTCCTACGAGCAGTACTTC
CASSQDTTTSSYEQYF
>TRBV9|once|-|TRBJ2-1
TGTGCCAGCAGCGTAGTACTCCCCGGGGATGAGCAGTTCTTC
CASSVVLPGDEQFF
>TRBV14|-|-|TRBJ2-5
TGTGCCAGCAGCCAAGGTCGGGGACGGGAGACCCAGTACTTC
CASSQGRGRETQYF
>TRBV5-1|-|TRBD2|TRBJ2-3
TGCGCCAGCAGCTCAGGACTAGTATTAACAGATACGCAGTATTTT
CASSSGLVLTDTQYF
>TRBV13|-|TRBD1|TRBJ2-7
TGTGCCAGCAGCTTCAGGGGGAGTGGGGCCGAGCAGTACTTC
CASSFRGSGAEQYF
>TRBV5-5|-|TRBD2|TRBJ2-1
TGTGCCAGCAGCTTACGACTAGCGGGCTATGATGAGCAGTTCTTC
CASSLRLAGYDEQFF
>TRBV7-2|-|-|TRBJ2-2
TGTGCCAGCAGCTTTTACGGTGGGGAGCTGTTTTTT
CASSFYGGELFF
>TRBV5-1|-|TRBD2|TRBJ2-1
TGCGCCAGCAGCACCTCACTAGCGGGGGACAATGAGCAGTTCTTC
CASSTSLAGDNEQFF
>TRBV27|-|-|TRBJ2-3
TGTGCCACCGGACGACCCACAGATACGCAGTATTTT
CATGRPTDTQYF
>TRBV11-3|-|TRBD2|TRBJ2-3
TGTGCCAGCAGCTTAGTTGGCGGGAGGGCCGTATATACGCAGTATTTT
CASSLVGGRAVYTQYF
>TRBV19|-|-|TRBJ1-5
TGTGCCAGCAGGGATAGCAATCAGCCCCAGCATTTT
CASRDSNQPQHF
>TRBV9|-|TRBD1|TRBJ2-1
TGTGCCAGCAGCGTAGAAGGGGGCGCCCACAATGAGCAGTTCTTC
CASSVEGGAHNEQFF
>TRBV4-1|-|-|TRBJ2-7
TGCGCCAGCAGCCAAGCCCCGGACTTCTACGAGCAGTACTTC
CASSQAPDFYEQYF
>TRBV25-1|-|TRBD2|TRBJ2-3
TGTGCCAGCAGTGAATATTTCACTAGCGGGATTGTTCCTTCGCAGTATTTT
CASSEYFTSGIVPSQYF
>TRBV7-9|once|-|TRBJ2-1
TGTGCCAGCAGCCCCCGGCTCCTAGTTTCGCTCCATGAGCAGTTCTTC
CASSPRLLVSLHEQFF
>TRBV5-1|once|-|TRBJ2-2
TGCGCCAGCAGCTTGGGGTCCGGGGAGCTGTTTTTT
CASSLGSGELFF
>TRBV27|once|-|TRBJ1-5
TGTGCCAGCAGTCCCGGGACCCTGGATGAGTCCCAGCATTTT
CASSPGTLDESQHF
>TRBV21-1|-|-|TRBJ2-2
TGTGCCAGCGCCCAGGCAGCGAACACCGGGGAGCTGTTTTTT
CASAQAANTGELFF
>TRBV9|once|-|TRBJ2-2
TGTGCCAGCAGCGTCTCCACCGGGGAGCTGTTTTTT
CASSVSTGELFF
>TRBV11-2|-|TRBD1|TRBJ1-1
TGTGCCAGCAGCCTTCTAGACAGGGCCCAGGAAGCTTTCTTT
CASSLLDRAQEAFF
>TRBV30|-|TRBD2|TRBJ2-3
TGTGCCTGGGGCGGGAGTACTTTCACAGATACGCAGTATTTT
CAWGGSTFTDTQYF
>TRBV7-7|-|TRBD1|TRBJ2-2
TGTGCCAGCAGCTTAGGAGGGGGCTCCGGGGAGCTGTTTTTT
CASSLGGGSGELFF
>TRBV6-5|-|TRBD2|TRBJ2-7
TGTGCCAGCAGTTACGGGACTAGCGGGAGCGAGCAGTACTTC
CASSYGTSGSEQYF
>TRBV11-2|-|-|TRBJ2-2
TGTGCCAGCAGCCAAACTGTGGCGTCTAACACCGGGGAGCTGTTTTTT
CASSQTVASNTGELFF
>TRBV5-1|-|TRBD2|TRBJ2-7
TGCGCCAGCAGCCCCGGGGATGGCGGGAGCGAGCAGTACTTC
CASSPGDGGSEQYF
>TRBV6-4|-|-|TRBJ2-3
TGTGCCAGCAGTTACCGGACTTCGCAGTATTTT
CASSYRTSQYF
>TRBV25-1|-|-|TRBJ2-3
TGTGCCAGCAGTCCCTCGGGACCGAGCAACCTTACAGATACGCAGTATTTT
CASSPSGPSNLTDTQYF
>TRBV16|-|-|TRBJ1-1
TGTGCCAGCAGCCAATTGGGGGGCCGCAAAGAAATCTTT
CASSQLGGRKEIF
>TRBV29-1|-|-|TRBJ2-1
TGCAGCGTTGAAGGGAAGCGGAATCCCTACAATGAGCAGTTCTTC
CSVEGKRNPYNEQFF
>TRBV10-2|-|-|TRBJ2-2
TGCGCCAGCAGCTTGGACACCTCGAACACCGGGGAGCTGTTTTTT
CASSLDTSNTGELFF
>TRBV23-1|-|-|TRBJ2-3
TGCGCCAGCAGTCAATCCGCCCGAGGGTGTATCACAGATACGCAGTATTTT
CASSQSARGCITDTQYF
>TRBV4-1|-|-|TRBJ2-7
TGCGCCAGCAGCCAAGGGATACAGGGTTACGAGCAGTACTTC
CASSQGIQGYEQYF
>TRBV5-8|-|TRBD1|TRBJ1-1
TGTGCCAGCAGCTTACGGACAGGGCTGAACACTGAAGCTTTCTTT
CASSLRTGLNTEAFF
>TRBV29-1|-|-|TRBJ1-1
TGCAGCGTGGGGGGCCGGGGGGCGGAAGCTTTCTTT
CSVGGRGAEAFF
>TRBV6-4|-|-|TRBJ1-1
TGTGCCAGCAGTGCCCAGGAGAACACTGAAGCTTTCTTT
CASSAQENTEAFF
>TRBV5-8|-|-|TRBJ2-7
TGTGCCAGCAGCGTAGGGGAGCAGTACTTC
CASSVGEQYF
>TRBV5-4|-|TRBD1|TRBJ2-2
TGTGCCAGCAGATCGACAGGGGGCTTGAACACCGGGGAGCTGTTTTTT
CASRSTGGLNTGELFF